Below are 21 T cell receptor beta chains sequenced from a single sample in a study of blood T cell repertoires in COVID-19. TCRdb keeps only in-frame clones here, not all; method: immunoSEQ multiplex PCR. The table shows roughly 180,000 clones, with about 80% occurring only once. Sequencing used PBMCs or T cells enriched from blood (not recorded which). Every receptor here comes from a man aged 60 to 69 who had been exposed to COVID-19.

In its sample, this clone was seen many times. The chain combines TRBV7-7 with TRBJ2-3; 16 bases map to TRBD2. CDR1 and CDR2 from the germline V gene are SSHAT and FNYEAQ (reference sequence). The CDR3 spans 17 residues. V shed 4 bases and J 4 bases; nucleotides not matched to a gene: 5. The CDR3 coding sequence is TGTGCCAGCAGCTCGGGACTAGCGGGAGGGCCGGCAGATACGCAGTATTTT. Its translation is CASSSGLAGGPADTQYF.

The chain has TRBV18 and TRBJ1-2, with a possible D match to TRBD1 (6 bases). This CDR3 is built from 15 residues. The germline V gene encodes CDR1 KGHSH and CDR2 LQKENI. V was shortened by 2 bases and J by 0 bases, with 10 bases between the two germline ends. CDR3 bases: TGTGCCAGCTCACCATGGGCAGGGGCTAACTATGGCTACACCTTC. Encoded protein: CASSPWAGANYGYTF.

The rearrangement links TRBV11-3 to TRBJ2-7; D unclear. This CDR3 region has 13 residues. V gave up 5 bases and J gave up 7 bases, with 15 bases separating them. Per the germline V gene, CDR1 is SGHNT and CDR2 is YENEEA. CDR3 sequence (DNA): TGTGCCAGCAGCCCCGACCCCCTCGGGGAGCAGTACTTC. This encodes CASSPDPLGEQYF.

The V call is TRBV28, the J call TRBJ1-5; 9 nucleotides line up with TRBD1. V was pared by 2 bases and J by 12 bases, with 11 bases of the junction left unmatched. CDR1 is MDHEN, CDR2 SYDVKM, per germline. CDR3 size: 15 residues. The CDR3 here is CASSLETGGYWHQHF. In DNA, the CDR3 is TGTGCCAGCAGTTTAGAGACAGGGGGTTATTGGCACCAGCATTTT.

The genes are TRBV5-6 and TRBJ2-6; possible D gene TRBD2, 5 bases. The CDR3 has 15 amino acids. Germline V gives CDR1 SGHDT, CDR2 YYEEEE. V was trimmed by 2 bases and J by 0 bases, leaving 6 bases between them. The CDR3 sequence is CASSFRGSGANVLTF. The DNA for the CDR3 is TGTGCCAGCAGCTTTCGGGGCTCTGGGGCCAACGTCCTGACTTTC.

This clone was found a few times. The gene calls are TRBV19 and TRBJ2-2; D not certain. The CDR3 runs 15 residues. V was pared by 9 bases and J by 4 bases, with 18 bases between. Germline assignment: CDR1 LNHDA and CDR2 SQIVND (reference sequence). DNA of the CDR3: TGTGCCAGCAGGCCCGATAGGTTACCCACCGGGGAGCTGTTTTTT. It is translated as CASRPDRLPTGELFF.

This chain connects TRBV7-2 to TRBJ2-5; tentative D call: TRBD1 (6 bases). With 2 bases removed from V and 7 bases from J, the gap between germline ends came to 14 bases. CDR3 length: 14 amino acids. Germline V gene data show CDR1 as SGHTA and CDR2 as FQGNSA. The CDR3 region is CASSLTEGVATQYF. CDR3 DNA sequence: TGTGCCAGCAGCTTAACAGAGGGGGTGGCGACCCAGTACTTC.

The chain employs TRBV4-1 and TRBJ2-7, with 9 nucleotides matching TRBD2. V shed 1 base, J shed 3 bases, and the junction held 4 bases outside the gene matches. The CDR3 consists of 15 residues. Germline values: CDR1 MGHRA, CDR2 YSYEKL. The CDR3 here is CASSQVASGIYEQYF. Here the CDR3 DNA reads TGCGCCAGCAGCCAAGTGGCTAGCGGGATCTACGAGCAGTACTTC.

This clone was detected only a few times. The chain links TRBV5-1 to TRBJ1-4; D remains unclear. The CDR3 length is 14 residues. The V and J ends lost 4 bases and 7 bases respectively, with 14 bases between them. Germline CDR1 SGHRS, CDR2 YFSETQ. The CDR3: CASSPTPAREKLFF. In DNA, the CDR3 is TGCGCCAGCAGCCCGACTCCGGCACGTGAAAAACTGTTTTTT.

The V and J genes are TRBV30 and TRBJ1-5; TRBD1 agrees at 8 bases. V lost 5 bases to trimming and J lost 0 bases; unmatched junction nucleotides: 6. Germline V gene sequence: CDR1 GTSNPN, CDR2 SVGIG (reference sequence). This CDR3 is built from 15 residues. The CDR3 sequence is CAWGGQGYSNQPQHF. The CDR3 DNA follows: TGTGCCTGGGGTGGACAGGGTTATAGCAATCAGCCCCAGCATTTT.

The rearrangement uses TRBV7-2 and TRBJ1-2; 11 bases map to TRBD1. CDR1 and CDR2 (germline): SGHTA, FQGNSA. V lost 5 bases to trimming and J lost 2 bases; unmatched junction nucleotides: 4. The CDR3 contains 15 residues. The CDR3 bases are TGTGCCAGCAGCCCGGACAGGGGGCGGAACTATGGCTACACCTTC. Translating gives CASSPDRGRNYGYTF.

The gene calls are TRBV7-2 and TRBJ2-7; D unclear. Germline values: CDR1 SGHTA, CDR2 FQGNSA. V lost 1 base, J lost 0 bases, and 10 bases lay in between. CDR3 size: 15 residues. The CDR3 DNA reads TGTGCCAGCAGCTTAGTGGGCAGGTCCTCCTACGAGCAGTACTTC. Translation gives CASSLVGRSSYEQYF.

J is TRBJ1-2 and V is TRBV14, with D uncertain. V was cut by 2 bases and J by 8 bases, with 15 bases left in between. The V gene's germline CDR1 is SGHDN and CDR2 FVKESK. CDR3 length: 14 residues. This chain's CDR3 is CASSQSRELGGYTF. The CDR3 DNA reads TGTGCCAGCAGCCAATCTCGGGAATTGGGAGGCTACACCTTC.

This clone was seen once. The CDR3 DNA is TGTGCCAGCAGTTTACCGACTAGCGGTGAGCAGTTCTTC. It specifies CASSLPTSGEQFF. The rearrangement uses TRBV12-3 or TRBV12-4 and TRBJ2-1; 9 bases line up with TRBD2. This CDR3 region has 13 residues. J lost 9 bases, V lost 2 bases, and 2 bases had no gene match.

The chain has TRBV2 and TRBJ2-5, with TRBD2 identical over 10 bases. This CDR3 comprises 17 residues. V gave up 5 bases and J gave up 0 bases; unmatched junction bases: 9. Germline assignment: CDR1 SNHLY and CDR2 FYNNEI. This CDR3 reads CASSPGTSGMYQETQYF. The CDR3 DNA sequence: TGTGCCAGCAGTCCAGGAACTAGCGGGATGTACCAAGAGACCCAGTACTTC.

V is TRBV5-1 and J is TRBJ1-6, with D possibly TRBD1 on 5 matching bases. V shed 0 bases and J shed 7 bases, with 8 bases lying between them. Germline assignment: CDR1 SGHRS and CDR2 YFSETQ. This CDR3 contains 14 residues. For the CDR3, the DNA is TGCGCCAGCAGCTTGGAAGGGGTCAATTCACCCCTCCACTTT. It encodes CASSLEGVNSPLHF.

The rearrangement uses TRBV19 and TRBJ1-3; no clear D gene. CDR3 length equals 15 residues. Germline V gene lookup returns CDR1 LNHDA and CDR2 SQIVND (reference sequence). V was trimmed by 7 bases and J by 0 bases, leaving 13 bases between them. The DNA of the CDR3 is TGTGCCAGTAAGGCGGGAACCGACTCTGGAAACACCATATATTTT. It is translated as CASKAGTDSGNTIYF.

The chain links TRBV10-3 to TRBJ1-1; TRBD1 aligns across 12 bases. The V segment lost 6 bases and the J segment 7 bases; nucleotides outside the gene matches: 6. CDR1 is ENHRY and CDR2 is SYGVKD in the germline V gene. The CDR3 sequence is 14 residues long. The CDR3 DNA reads as TGTGCCATCAGCGCGGGACAGGGGGCGGGTGAAGCTTTCTTT. It is translated as CAISAGQGAGEAFF.

V and J are TRBV25-1 and TRBJ1-2, with 8 bases matching TRBD1. The V segment lost 2 bases and the J segment 7 bases; nucleotides outside the gene matches: 3. CDR3 size: 13 residues. Germline V gene sequence: CDR1 MGHDK, CDR2 SYGVNS. CDR3 sequence: CASSELQGGGYTF. CDR3 nucleotide sequence: TGTGCCAGCAGTGAACTACAGGGGGGTGGCTACACCTTC.

This clone was seen a handful of times. The chain joins TRBV5-5 to TRBJ1-4; 9 bases agree with TRBD1. The CDR3 loop spans 14 amino acids. V gave up 4 bases and J gave up 8 bases; unmatched junction bases: 6. Germline V gene lookup returns CDR1 SGHKS and CDR2 YYEKEE (reference sequence). The CDR3 coding sequence is TGTGCCAGCAGCCCGGACAGGGGTGGGGAAAAACTGTTTTTT. Translated, it gives CASSPDRGGEKLFF.

Of note for this clone: A much larger clone lies a single base off, so this may be a read error. The same CDR3 also results from other DNA sequences found in this sample. This chain links TRBV11-2 with TRBJ2-7; a weak D match, TRBD1 (5 bases). Germline V gives CDR1 SGHAT, CDR2 FQNNGV. V lost 1 base, J lost 5 bases, and 9 bases lay in between. The CDR3 runs 13 residues. The CDR3 DNA follows: TGTGCCAGCAGCTTAGTGGGGCAGAACGAGCAGTACTTC. Protein product: CASSLVGQNEQYF.